The entry below gives a single TCR beta chain sequence along with its context. Its antigen is not identified. The data are from a study of T cell repertoires in cytomegalovirus infection. Study-level information: Matching HLA type and CMV infection were both indicated by public TCR beta signatures. Broader study findings: HLA-C-restricted TCR beta clonotypes specific for CMV led the ex vivo response.

One entry per CDR3 protein results from TCRdb running MiXCR on the reads. The table shows some 240,000 distinct CDR3 sequences, with approximately 15% occurring only once. The CDR3 contains 15 residues. V was pared by 0 bases and J by 4 bases, with 12 bases between. Germline CDR1 is LGHNA and CDR2 is YSLEER. The chain combines TRBV4-3 with TRBJ2-5; tentatively, D is TRBD1 (5 bases). The origin of this receptor is a human donor in good health (CMV status not recorded). Some clones in this sample may be carry-over from other donors' samples. The specimen was CD8+ T cells from PBMCs. CDR3 coding DNA: TGCGCCAGCAGCCAAGAAAGGGGATTTAGAGAGACCCAGTACTTC. It specifies CASSQERGFRETQYF.